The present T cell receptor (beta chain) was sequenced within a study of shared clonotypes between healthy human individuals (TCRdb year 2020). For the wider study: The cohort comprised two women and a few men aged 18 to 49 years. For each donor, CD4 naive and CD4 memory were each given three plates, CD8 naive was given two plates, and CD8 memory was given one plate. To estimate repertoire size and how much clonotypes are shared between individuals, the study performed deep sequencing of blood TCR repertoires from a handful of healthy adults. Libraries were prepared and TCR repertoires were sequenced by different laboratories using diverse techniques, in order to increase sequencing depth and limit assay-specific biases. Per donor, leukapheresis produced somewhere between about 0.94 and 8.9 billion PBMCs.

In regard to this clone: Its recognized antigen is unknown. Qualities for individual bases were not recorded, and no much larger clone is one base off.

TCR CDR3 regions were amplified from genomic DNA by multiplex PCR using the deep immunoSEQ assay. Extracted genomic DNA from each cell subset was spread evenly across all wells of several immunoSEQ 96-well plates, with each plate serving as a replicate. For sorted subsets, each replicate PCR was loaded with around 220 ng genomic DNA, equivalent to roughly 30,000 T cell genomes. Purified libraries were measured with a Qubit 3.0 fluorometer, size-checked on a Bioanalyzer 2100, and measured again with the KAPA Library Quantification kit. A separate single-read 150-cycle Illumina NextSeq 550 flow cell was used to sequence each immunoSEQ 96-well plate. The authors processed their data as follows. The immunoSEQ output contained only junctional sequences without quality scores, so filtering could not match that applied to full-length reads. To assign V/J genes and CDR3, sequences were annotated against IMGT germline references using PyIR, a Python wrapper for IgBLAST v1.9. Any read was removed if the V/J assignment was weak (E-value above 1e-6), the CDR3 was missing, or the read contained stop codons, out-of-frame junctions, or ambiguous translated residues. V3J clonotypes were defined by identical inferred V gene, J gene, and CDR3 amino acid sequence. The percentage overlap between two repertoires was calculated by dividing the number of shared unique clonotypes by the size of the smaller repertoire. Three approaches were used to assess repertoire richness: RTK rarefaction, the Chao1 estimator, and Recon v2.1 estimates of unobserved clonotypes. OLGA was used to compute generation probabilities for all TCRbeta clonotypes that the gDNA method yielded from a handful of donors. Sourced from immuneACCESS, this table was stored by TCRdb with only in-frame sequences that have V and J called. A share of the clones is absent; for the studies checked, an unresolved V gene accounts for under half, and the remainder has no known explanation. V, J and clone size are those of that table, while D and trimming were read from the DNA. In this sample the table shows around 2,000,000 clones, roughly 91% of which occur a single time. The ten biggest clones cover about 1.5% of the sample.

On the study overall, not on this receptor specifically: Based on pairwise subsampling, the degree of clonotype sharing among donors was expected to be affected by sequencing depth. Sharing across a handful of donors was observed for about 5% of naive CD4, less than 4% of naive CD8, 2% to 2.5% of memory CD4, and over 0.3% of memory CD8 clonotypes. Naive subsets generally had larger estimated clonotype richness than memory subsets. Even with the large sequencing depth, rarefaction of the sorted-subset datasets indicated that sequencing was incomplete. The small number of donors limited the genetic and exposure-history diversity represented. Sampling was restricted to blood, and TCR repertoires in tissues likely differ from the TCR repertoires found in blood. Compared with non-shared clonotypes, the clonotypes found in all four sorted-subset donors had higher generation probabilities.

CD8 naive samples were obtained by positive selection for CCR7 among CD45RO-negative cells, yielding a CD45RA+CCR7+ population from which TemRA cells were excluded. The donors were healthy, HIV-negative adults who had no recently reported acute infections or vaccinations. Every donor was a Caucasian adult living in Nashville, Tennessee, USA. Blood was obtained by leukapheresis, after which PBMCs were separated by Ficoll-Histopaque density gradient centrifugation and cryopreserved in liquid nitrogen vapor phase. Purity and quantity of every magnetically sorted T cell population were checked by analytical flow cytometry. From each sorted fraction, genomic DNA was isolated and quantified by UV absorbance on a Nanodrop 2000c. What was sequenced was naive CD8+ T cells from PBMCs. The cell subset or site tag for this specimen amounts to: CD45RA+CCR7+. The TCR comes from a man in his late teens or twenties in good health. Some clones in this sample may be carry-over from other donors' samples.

The DNA sequence is given as TGCAGCGTCGTTTTGGGAGGGCCTCTCGAGCAGTACTTC. Its translation is CSVVLGGPLEQYF. The chain is made from TRBV29-1 and TRBJ2-7, with 7 bases in between that match TRBD2. V loses 6 bases at its end and J loses 6 bases; junction bases beyond the gene matches: 11. CDR1 SQVTM and CDR2 ANQGSEA were looked up in the germline V gene. There are 13 amino acids in the CDR3, from cysteine to phenylalanine inclusive. The read is trimmed to its CDR3 DNA, 39 bases read in frame from base 1.